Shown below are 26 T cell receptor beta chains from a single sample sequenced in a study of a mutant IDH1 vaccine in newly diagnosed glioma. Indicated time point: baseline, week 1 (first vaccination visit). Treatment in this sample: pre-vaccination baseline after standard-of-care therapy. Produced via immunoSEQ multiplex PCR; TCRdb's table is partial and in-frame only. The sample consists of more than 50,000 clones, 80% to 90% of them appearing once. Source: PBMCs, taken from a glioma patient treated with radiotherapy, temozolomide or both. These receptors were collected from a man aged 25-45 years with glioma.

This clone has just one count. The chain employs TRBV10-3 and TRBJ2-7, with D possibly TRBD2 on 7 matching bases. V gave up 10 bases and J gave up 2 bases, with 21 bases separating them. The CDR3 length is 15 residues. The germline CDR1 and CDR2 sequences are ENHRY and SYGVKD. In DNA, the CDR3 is TGTGCCAGCAGAAAGCCGCAGGGGACTACCTACGAGCAGTACTTC. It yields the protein CASRKPQGTTYEQYF.

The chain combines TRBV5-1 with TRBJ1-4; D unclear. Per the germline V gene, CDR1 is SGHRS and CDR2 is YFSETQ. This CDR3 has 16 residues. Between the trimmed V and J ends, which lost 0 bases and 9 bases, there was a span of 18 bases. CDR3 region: CASSLVGLASEKKLFF. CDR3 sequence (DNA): TGCGCCAGCAGCTTGGTTGGACTCGCCTCTGAGAAAAAACTGTTTTTT.

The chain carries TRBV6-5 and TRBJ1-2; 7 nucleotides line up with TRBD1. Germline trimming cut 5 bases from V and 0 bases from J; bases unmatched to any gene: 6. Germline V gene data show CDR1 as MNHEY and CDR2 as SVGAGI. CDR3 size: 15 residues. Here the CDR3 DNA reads TGTGCCAGCAGTCCGACAGGGTTAGCTAACTATGGCTACACCTTC. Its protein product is CASSPTGLANYGYTF.

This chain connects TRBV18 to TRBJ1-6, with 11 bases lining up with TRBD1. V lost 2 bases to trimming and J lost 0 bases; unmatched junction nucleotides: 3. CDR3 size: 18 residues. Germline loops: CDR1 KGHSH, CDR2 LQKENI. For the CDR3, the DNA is TGTGCCAGCTCACCAAGGGGGACAGGGGGCTCCTATAATTCACCCCTCCACTTT. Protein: CASSPRGTGGSYNSPLHF. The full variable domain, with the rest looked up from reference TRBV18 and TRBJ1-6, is NAGVMQNPRHLVRRRGQEARLRCSPMKGHSHVYWYRQLPEEGLKFMVYLQKENIIDESGMPKERFSAEFPKEGPSILRIQQVVRGDSAAYFCASSPRGTGGSYNSPLHFGNGTRLTVT.

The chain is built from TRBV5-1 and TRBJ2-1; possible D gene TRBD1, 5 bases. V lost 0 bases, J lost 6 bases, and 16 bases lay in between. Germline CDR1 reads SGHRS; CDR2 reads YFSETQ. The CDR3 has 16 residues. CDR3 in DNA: TGCGCCAGCAGCTTGGAGTTAGGGGTAGTGTCCAATGAGCAGTTCTTC. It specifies CASSLELGVVSNEQFF.

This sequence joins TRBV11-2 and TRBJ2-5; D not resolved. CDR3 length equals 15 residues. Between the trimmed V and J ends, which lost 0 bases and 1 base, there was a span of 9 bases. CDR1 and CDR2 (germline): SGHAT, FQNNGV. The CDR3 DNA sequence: TGTGCCAGCAGCTTAGATCTAGTCAGCCAAGAGACCCAGTACTTC. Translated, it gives CASSLDLVSQETQYF.

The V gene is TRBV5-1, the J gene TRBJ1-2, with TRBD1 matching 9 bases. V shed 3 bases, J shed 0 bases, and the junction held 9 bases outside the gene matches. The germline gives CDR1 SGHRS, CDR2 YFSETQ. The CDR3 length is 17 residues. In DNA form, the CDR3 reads TGCGCCAGCAGCTATAGACAGGGGGGTCCTTCTAACTATGGCTACACCTTC. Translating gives CASSYRQGGPSNYGYTF.

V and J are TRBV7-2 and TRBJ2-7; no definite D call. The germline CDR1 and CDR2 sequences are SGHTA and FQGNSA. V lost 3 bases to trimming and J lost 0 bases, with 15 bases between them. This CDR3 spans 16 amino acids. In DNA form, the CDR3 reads TGTGCCAGCAGCTTCAATGGGCAGGCCAGCTCCTACGAGCAGTACTTC. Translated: CASSFNGQASSYEQYF.

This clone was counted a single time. The CDR3 region has the DNA TGCGCCAGCAGTAGGAGGGTCCAAGAGACCCAGTACTTC. Its translation is CASSRRVQETQYF. The chain links TRBV10-1 to TRBJ2-5; D is perhaps TRBD2 (6 bases). The CDR3 totals 13 residues. The germline V gene encodes CDR1 WNHNN and CDR2 SYGVQD (reference sequence). V lost 5 bases, J lost 1 base, and 8 bases lay in between.

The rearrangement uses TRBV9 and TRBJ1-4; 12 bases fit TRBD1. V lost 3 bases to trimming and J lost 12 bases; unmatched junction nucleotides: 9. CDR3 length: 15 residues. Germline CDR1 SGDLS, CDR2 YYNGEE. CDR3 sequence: CASSEPGQGASELFF. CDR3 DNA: TGTGCCAGCAGCGAACCGGGACAGGGGGCCTCTGAACTGTTTTTT.

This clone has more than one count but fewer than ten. The CDR3 reads CASSLAEGSAFF. The CDR3 nucleotides read TGTGCCAGCAGCTTAGCGGAGGGTAGTGCTTTCTTT. The V call is TRBV7-9, the J call TRBJ1-1; no firm D call. The CDR3 has 12 residues. Germline loops: CDR1 SEHNR, CDR2 FQNEAQ (reference sequence). V lost 0 bases, J lost 11 bases, and 10 bases lay in between.

CDR3 sequence (DNA): TGTGCCAGCAGCCAGCCCGGGGGCCCTCCCTACGAGCAGTACTTC. Translating it yields CASSQPGGPPYEQYF. V usage is TRBV14 and J usage is TRBJ2-7; D is tentatively TRBD1 or TRBD2 (6 bases each). Germline loops: CDR1 SGHDN, CDR2 FVKESK. The CDR3 has 15 amino acids. V was shortened by 3 bases and J by 2 bases, with 14 bases between the two germline ends.

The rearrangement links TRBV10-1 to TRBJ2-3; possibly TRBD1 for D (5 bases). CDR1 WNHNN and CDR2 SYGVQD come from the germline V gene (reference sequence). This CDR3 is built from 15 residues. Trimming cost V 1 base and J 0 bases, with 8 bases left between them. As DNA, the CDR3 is TGCGCCAGCAGTGAGTTCGGACAAAGCACAGATACGCAGTATTTT. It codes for CASSEFGQSTDTQYF.

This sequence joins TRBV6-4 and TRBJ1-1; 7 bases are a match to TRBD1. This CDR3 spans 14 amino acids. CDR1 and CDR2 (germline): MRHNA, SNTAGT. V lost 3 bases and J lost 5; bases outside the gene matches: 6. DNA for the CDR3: TGTGCCAGCAGTGAAAAGGGGGCTCTAACTGAAGCTTTCTTT. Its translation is CASSEKGALTEAFF.

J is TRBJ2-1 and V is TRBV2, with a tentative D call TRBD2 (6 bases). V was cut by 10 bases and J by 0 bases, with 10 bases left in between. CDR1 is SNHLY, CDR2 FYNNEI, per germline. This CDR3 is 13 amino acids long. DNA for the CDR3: TGTGCCACCATAGCGGTCTCCTACAATGAGCAGTTCTTC. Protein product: CATIAVSYNEQFF.

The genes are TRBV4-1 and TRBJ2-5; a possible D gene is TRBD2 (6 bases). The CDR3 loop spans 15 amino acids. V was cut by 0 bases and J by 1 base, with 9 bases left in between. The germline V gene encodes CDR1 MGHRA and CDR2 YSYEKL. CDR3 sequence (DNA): TGCGCCAGCAGCCAAGATCTAGCGCTCCAAGAGACCCAGTACTTC. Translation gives CASSQDLALQETQYF.

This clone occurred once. Written as DNA, the CDR3 is TGCGCCAGCAGCTGGCCGTCCTACGAGCAGTACTTC. Translated, it gives CASSWPSYEQYF. V gene TRBV5-1 combines with J gene TRBJ2-7; D is uncertain. The CDR3 has 12 amino acids. Germline CDR1 is SGHRS and CDR2 is YFSETQ. V was pared by 3 bases and J by 1 base, with 5 bases between.

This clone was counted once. The CDR3 DNA follows: TGTGCCAGCAGTTACGGAGGGTTATGGGACACTGAAGCTTTCTTT. Protein product: CASSYGGLWDTEAFF. The chain uses TRBV6-5 and TRBJ1-1; D gene uncertain. Germline V gene data show CDR1 as MNHEY and CDR2 as SVGAGI. This CDR3 is 15 amino acids long. The V end was cut by 2 bases, the J end by 3 bases, with 13 bases between.

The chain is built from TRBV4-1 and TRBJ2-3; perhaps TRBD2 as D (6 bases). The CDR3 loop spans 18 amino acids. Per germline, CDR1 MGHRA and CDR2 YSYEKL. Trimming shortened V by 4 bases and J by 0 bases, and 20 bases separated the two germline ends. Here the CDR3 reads CASSRKPGLRTSTDTQYF. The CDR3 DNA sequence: TGCGCCAGCAGCCGCAAACCGGGACTCAGAACTAGCACAGATACGCAGTATTTT.

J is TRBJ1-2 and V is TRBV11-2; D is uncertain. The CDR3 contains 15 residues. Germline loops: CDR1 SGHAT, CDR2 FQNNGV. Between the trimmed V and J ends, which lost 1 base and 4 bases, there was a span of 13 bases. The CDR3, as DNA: TGTGCCAGCAGCTTAGGAATAGGGTTAGCCTATGGCTACACCTTC. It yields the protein CASSLGIGLAYGYTF.

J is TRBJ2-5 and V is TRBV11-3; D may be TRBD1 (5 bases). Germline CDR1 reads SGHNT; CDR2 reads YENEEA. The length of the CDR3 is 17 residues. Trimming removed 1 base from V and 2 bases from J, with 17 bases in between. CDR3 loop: CASSLGLGPRPQETQYF. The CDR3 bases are TGTGCCAGCAGCTTAGGCTTGGGGCCTCGTCCGCAAGAGACCCAGTACTTC.

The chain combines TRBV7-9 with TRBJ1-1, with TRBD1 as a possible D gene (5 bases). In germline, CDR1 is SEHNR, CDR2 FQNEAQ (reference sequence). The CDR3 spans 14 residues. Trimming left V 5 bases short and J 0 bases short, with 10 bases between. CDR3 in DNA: TGTGCCAGCAGCGACGGACACCTGAACACTGAAGCTTTCTTT. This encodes CASSDGHLNTEAFF.

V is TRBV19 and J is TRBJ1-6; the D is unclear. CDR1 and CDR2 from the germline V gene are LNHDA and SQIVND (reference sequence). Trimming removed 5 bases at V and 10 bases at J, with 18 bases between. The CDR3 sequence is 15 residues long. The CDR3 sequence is CASSPPGAPSSPLHF. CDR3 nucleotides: TGTGCCAGTAGTCCGCCGGGAGCCCCGAGCTCACCCCTCCACTTT. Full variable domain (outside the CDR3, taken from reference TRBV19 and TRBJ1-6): DGGITQSPKYLFRKEGQNVTLSCEQNLNHDAMYWYRQDPGQGLRLIYYSQIVNDFQKGDIAEGYSVSREKKESFPLTVTSAQKNPTAFYLCASSPPGAPSSPLHFGNGTRLTVT.

This CDR3 is CASSGQIPYEQYF. For the CDR3, the DNA is TGTGCCAGCAGTGGTCAAATACCCTACGAGCAGTACTTC. The chain links TRBV6-1 to TRBJ2-7; no clear D. CDR1 and CDR2 from the germline V gene are MNHNS and SASEGT. The CDR3 loop spans 13 amino acids. Trimming shortened V by 4 bases and J by 2 bases, and 9 bases separated the two germline ends.

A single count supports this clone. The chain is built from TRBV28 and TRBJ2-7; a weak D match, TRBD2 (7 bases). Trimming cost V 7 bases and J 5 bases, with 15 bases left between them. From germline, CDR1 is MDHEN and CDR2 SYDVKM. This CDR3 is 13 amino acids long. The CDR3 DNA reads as TGTGCCAGCACCCTCCAGGGGAGGGACGAGCAGTACTTC. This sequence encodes CASTLQGRDEQYF.

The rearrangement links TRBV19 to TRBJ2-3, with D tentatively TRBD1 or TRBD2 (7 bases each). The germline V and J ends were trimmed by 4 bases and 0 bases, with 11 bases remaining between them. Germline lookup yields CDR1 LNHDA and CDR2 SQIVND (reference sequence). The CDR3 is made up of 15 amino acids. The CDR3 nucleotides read TGTGCCAGTAGTAAGCGGGGACAGAGCACAGATACGCAGTATTTT. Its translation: CASSKRGQSTDTQYF. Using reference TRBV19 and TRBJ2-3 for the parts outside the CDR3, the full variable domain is DGGITQSPKYLFRKEGQNVTLSCEQNLNHDAMYWYRQDPGQGLRLIYYSQIVNDFQKGDIAEGYSVSREKKESFPLTVTSAQKNPTAFYLCASSKRGQSTDTQYFGPGTRLTVL.